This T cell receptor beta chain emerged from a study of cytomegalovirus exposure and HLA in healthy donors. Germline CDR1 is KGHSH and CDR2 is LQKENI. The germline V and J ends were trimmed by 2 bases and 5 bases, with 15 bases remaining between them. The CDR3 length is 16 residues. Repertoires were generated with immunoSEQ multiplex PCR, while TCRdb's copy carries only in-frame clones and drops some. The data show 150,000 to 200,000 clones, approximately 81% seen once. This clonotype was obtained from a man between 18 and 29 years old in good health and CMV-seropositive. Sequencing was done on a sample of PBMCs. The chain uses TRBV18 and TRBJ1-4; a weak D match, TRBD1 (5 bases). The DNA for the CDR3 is TGTGCCAGCTCACCATTTACGAGACAGTCCAATGAAAAACTGTTTTTT. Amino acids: CASSPFTRQSNEKLFF. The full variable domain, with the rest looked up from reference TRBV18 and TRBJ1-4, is NAGVMQNPRHLVRRRGQEARLRCSPMKGHSHVYWYRQLPEEGLKFMVYLQKENIIDESGMPKERFSAEFPKEGPSILRIQQVVRGDSAAYFCASSPFTRQSNEKLFFGSGTQLSVL.